The source of this T cell receptor (beta chain) is a study of blood T cells in healthy people across ages. The second PCR ran about 6 to 12 cycles with a sample-barcoded 5' primer and J-beta primers. Researchers report that a template-switch adaptor with 12 random nucleotides tagged each cDNA molecule. MiXCR, run by TCRdb on the 5' RACE reads, gives a single entry per CDR3 protein. The data contain approximately 1.5 million distinct CDR3 sequences, 30% to 40% of them singletons. Study-wide results and caveats: Long-lived donors exceeded aged donors in naive CD4+ cells and diversity.

CDR1 is SGHTA, CDR2 FQGNSA, per germline. With 3 bases clipped from V and 13 bases from J, the junction kept 12 bases outside the gene matches. The CDR3 is made up of 15 amino acids. As for this clonotype: Its antigen is not known.

What was sequenced was blood. V and J are TRBV7-2 and TRBJ2-1, with 10 bases aligning to TRBD2. This receptor was identified in a woman in her 30s in good health. DNA for the CDR3: TGTGCCAGCAGCTTGCCGGGACTAGCGTGGGAGACCCAGTTCTTC. Translating it yields CASSLPGLAWETQFF.